This is a list of T cell receptor beta chains from one sample in a study of a mutant IDH1 vaccine in newly diagnosed glioma. The assay was immunoSEQ multiplex PCR, and TCRdb's table has in-frame clones only and misses some. In the table there are about 21,000 clones, over 75% of which are singletons. The starting material was PBMCs, obtained from a glioma patient treated with radiotherapy, temozolomide or both. The receptors originated from a man aged 40-49 years with glioma. Each CDR3 is given with its conserved first and last residue.

CDR3 protein | J gene | V gene
CASSPQAGYSGANVLTF | TRBJ2-6 | TRBV9
CASSEVGRGYGYTF | TRBJ1-2 | TRBV2
CASSARENTEAFF | TRBJ1-1 | TRBV6-1
CSGVLGSYGYTF | TRBJ1-2 | TRBV29-1
CASRPVHSGDTEAFF | TRBJ1-1 | TRBV6-5
CAISVGTETYEQYF | TRBJ2-7 | TRBV10-3
CASSLGGSLPYEQYF | TRBJ2-7 | TRBV7-2
CASSFYGDADTQYF | TRBJ2-3 | TRBV7-9
CASSLYGQGDQETQYF | TRBJ2-5 | TRBV5-1
CASTTGTGGEKLFF | TRBJ1-4 | TRBV6-6
CASSGTANTGELFF | TRBJ2-2 | TRBV7-6
CASSVDSNQPQHF | TRBJ1-5 | TRBV6-4
CASGYSNQPQHF | TRBJ1-5 | TRBV2
CSVEGVGRLYNEQFF | TRBJ2-1 | TRBV29-1
CASGLEWTEAFF | TRBJ1-1 | TRBV12-5